These 7 T cell receptor beta chains share one sample of origin, sequenced in a study of radiotherapy plus CTLA-4 blockade in lung cancer. Repertoires were generated with immunoSEQ multiplex PCR, while TCRdb's copy carries only in-frame clones and drops some. The sample has 70,000 to 85,000 clones; roughly 74% are singletons. This material consisted of peripheral blood, taken from a patient treated with radiotherapy plus ipilimumab. These receptors all come from a human donor with non-small cell lung cancer whose response to radiotherapy plus ipilimumab could not be evaluated.

The V gene is TRBV7-2, the J gene TRBJ2-3; no definite D call. The V and J ends lost 3 bases and 0 bases respectively, with 10 bases between them. CDR1 and CDR2 from the germline V gene are SGHTA and FQGNSA. This CDR3 contains 15 residues. CDR3 loop: CASSFTYQSTDTQYF. In DNA, the CDR3 is TGTGCCAGCAGCTTTACCTATCAAAGCACAGATACGCAGTATTTT.

The chain combines TRBV11-3 with TRBJ2-1; D might be TRBD1 (5 bases). Trimming removed 5 bases at V and 5 bases at J, with 10 bases between. This CDR3 is built from 13 residues. Germline V gives CDR1 SGHNT, CDR2 YENEEA. The CDR3 DNA sequence: TGTGCCAGCAGCGCCCTAGGGGACAATGAGCAGTTCTTC. Translation gives CASSALGDNEQFF.

V usage is TRBV10-3 and J usage is TRBJ2-7; D is perhaps TRBD1 (5 bases). V was trimmed by 7 bases and J by 0 bases, leaving 7 bases between them. Germline CDR1 reads ENHRY; CDR2 reads SYGVKD. This CDR3 region has 12 residues. Here the CDR3 DNA reads TGTGCCATCAAGGGGTCCTCCTACGAGCAGTACTTC. This codes for CAIKGSSYEQYF.

This chain uses TRBV6-5 with TRBJ2-5; 9 positions match TRBD1. There are 14 residues in the CDR3. V shed 5 bases and J 4 bases; nucleotides not matched to a gene: 5. The germline CDR1 and CDR2 sequences are MNHEY and SVGAGI. The CDR3: CASSGTGMIETQYF. CDR3 nucleotide sequence: TGTGCCAGCAGTGGGACAGGGATGATAGAGACCCAGTACTTC.

The chain joins TRBV27 to TRBJ2-7, with 9 bases aligning to TRBD1. The germline CDR1 and CDR2 sequences are MNHEY and SMNVEV (reference sequence). The CDR3 has 15 residues. V lost 3 bases, J lost 4 bases, and 7 bases stayed unmatched. The CDR3 protein is CASSFGQGTTYEQYF. The DNA of the CDR3 is TGTGCCAGCAGTTTCGGACAGGGGACCACTTACGAGCAGTACTTC.

The CDR3 here is CASSQVRDISNEQFF. The CDR3 DNA reads TGCGCCAGCAGCCAAGTAAGGGACATCTCGAATGAGCAGTTCTTC. The V call is TRBV4-1, the J call TRBJ2-1; weak D call: TRBD1 (6 bases). Germline V gene data show CDR1 as MGHRA and CDR2 as YSYEKL. The V end was cut by 1 base, the J end by 7 bases, with 14 bases between. The CDR3 spans 15 residues.

This clone showed up just a few times. The chain joins TRBV28 to TRBJ2-2, with TRBD1 matching 9 bases. Germline assignment: CDR1 MDHEN and CDR2 SYDVKM. The V segment lost 6 bases and the J segment 1 base; nucleotides outside the gene matches: 6. This CDR3 region has 16 residues. This chain's CDR3 is CASSRDRGGNTGELFF. CDR3 coding DNA: TGTGCCAGCAGCCGCGACAGGGGGGGGAACACCGGGGAGCTGTTTTTT.